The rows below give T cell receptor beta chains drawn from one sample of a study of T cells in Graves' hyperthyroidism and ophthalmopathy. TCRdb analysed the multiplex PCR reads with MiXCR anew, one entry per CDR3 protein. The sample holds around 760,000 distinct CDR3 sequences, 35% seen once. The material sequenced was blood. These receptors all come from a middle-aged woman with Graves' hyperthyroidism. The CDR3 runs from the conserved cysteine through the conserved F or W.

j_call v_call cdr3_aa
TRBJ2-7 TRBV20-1 CSATGQGSAYEQYF
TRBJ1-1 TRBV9 CATSGRGGNTEAFF
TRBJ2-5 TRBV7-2 CASSPMGETQYF
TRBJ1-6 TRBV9 CASSVATRGPLHF
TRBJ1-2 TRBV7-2 CASSSKYRPGRYGYTF
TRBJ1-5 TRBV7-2 CASSLEARDYSNQPQHF
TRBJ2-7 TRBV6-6 CASTKKPGQGSEQYF
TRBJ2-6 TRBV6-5 CASSYMQGANVLTF
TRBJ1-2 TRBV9 CASSPQVVADYGYTF
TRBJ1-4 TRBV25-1 CASSEWTNEKLFF
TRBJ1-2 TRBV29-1 CSVEGLSYGGYTF
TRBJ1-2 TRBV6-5 CASSEDLNRIYYGYTF
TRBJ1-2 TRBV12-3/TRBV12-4 CASSLLSGNKGGYTF
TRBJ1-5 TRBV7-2 CASSLARSRSQGHQPQHF
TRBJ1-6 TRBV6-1 CASARQGESPLHF
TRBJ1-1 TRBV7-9 CAITTGDSEAFF
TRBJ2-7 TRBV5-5 CASSLAQGVSYEQYF
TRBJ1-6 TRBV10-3 CAISGVNRDGGDSPLHF
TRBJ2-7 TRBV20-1 CSARDSGVSEQYF
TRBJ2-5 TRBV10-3 CAIKPGVWTETQYF
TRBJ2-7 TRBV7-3 CASSQEGWEQYF
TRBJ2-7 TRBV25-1 CASRDSISYEQYF
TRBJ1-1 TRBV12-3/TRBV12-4 CASTLTAGRTEAFF
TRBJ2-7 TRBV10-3 CASRIRDRDVYEQYF
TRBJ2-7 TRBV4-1 CASSQVTSEQYF
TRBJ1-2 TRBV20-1 CSAAGGGRYGYTF
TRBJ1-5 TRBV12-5 CASGLVIGQWANQPQHF
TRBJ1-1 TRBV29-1 CSAGTTEAFF
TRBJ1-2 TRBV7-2 CASSPGQGLDYTF
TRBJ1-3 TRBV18 CASSPPGQRSAIYF
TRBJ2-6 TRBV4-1 CASRPLSSGANVLTF
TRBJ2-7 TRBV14 CASSLTGGYDEQYF
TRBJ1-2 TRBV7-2 CASSLEGTGFYGYTF
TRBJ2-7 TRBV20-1 CSVGGGKLYEQYF
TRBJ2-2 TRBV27 CASSPGRARSNTGELFF
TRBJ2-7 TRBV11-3 CASSFSGGPIYEQYF
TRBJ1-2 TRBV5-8 CASSLRQLYGYTF
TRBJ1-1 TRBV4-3 CASSQDAIEENTETFF
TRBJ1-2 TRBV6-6 CASSWGAYYGYTF
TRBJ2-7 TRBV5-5 CASRQTGAGEQYF
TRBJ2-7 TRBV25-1 CASSEFAVYEQYF
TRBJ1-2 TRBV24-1 CATSDDRPLGYTF
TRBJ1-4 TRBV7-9 CASSPEYRGTNEKLFF
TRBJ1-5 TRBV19 CASSFYRSRGRNQPQHF
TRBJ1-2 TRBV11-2 CASSRTGTSSYGYTF
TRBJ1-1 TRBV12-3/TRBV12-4 CASRPTGQHTEAFF
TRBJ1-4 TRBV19 CASSSPGQGNEKLFF
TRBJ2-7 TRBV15 CATRLKLDRVGYEQYF
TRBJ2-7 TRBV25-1 CASDAPGAGPPYEQYF
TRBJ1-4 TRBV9 CASSGGDRVEEKLFF
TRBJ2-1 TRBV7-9 CASPGTSHNEQFF